Shown below are 5 T cell receptor beta chains from a single sample sequenced in a study of glioma-infiltrating T cells. Using RNA template, CDR3s of TCR alpha and beta were amplified with iRepertoire arm-PCR. Each CDR3 protein is one row after TCRdb ran MiXCR on the multiplex PCR reads. The table records around 140,000 distinct CDR3 sequences, 35% to 50% of them present only once. The specimen was glioma tissue, nonneoplastic brain tissue, or PBMCs (not recorded which). The receptors were gathered from a human donor with low-grade glioma or glioblastoma, undergoing nonglioma brain surgery, or in good health (not recorded which).

There are a few counts of this clonotype. The rearrangement joins TRBV6-1 to TRBJ1-2; D is ambiguous. The V gene lost 7 bases and the J gene lost 3 bases, with 9 bases spanning the gap. Germline lookup yields CDR1 MNHNS and CDR2 SASEGT. The CDR3 contains 12 residues. CDR3 loop: CASKGRDYGYTF. In DNA, the CDR3 is TGTGCCAGCAAAGGGCGGGACTATGGCTACACCTTC.

This clonotype was seen a few times. The rearrangement uses TRBV4-3 and TRBJ2-1; 7 bases line up with TRBD1. This CDR3 comprises 16 residues. The V gene's germline CDR1 is LGHNA and CDR2 YSLEER. V dropped 0 bases and J dropped 2; count of bases not matched to a gene: 4. CDR3 protein: CASSQDGDRPYNEQFF. The DNA for the CDR3 is TGCGCCAGCAGCCAAGATGGGGACAGACCCTACAATGAGCAGTTCTTC.

The chain recombines TRBV20-1 with TRBJ2-7, with D hard to call. Germline V lookup: CDR1 DFQATT, CDR2 SNEGSKA (reference sequence). This CDR3 has 12 amino acids. V was pared by 6 bases and J by 6 bases, with 15 bases between. This CDR3 reads CSAYAAGREQYF. Written as DNA, the CDR3 is TGCAGTGCCTACGCGGCTGGTCGCGAGCAGTACTTC.

This clonotype was seen only a few times. The chain couples TRBV20-1 to TRBJ2-7; tentatively, D is TRBD1 (6 bases). The CDR3 consists of 15 residues. Germline CDR1 and CDR2: DFQATT and SNEGSKA (reference sequence). The germline V and J ends were trimmed by 0 bases and 2 bases, with 14 bases remaining between them. The chain's CDR3 is CSARDPGNRAYEQYF. In DNA, the CDR3 is TGCAGTGCTAGAGATCCCGGGAACAGGGCCTACGAGCAGTACTTC.

The chain uses TRBV6-1 and TRBJ1-3; no definite D call. Germline V CDR1 and CDR2: MNHNS, SASEGT. V was pared by 6 bases and J by 2 bases, with 11 bases between. This CDR3 spans 14 amino acids. The CDR3: CASRPTVTGNTIYF. Written as DNA, the CDR3 is TGTGCCAGCAGACCCACAGTCACTGGAAACACCATATATTTT.